This TCR beta chain emerged from a study of blood T cell repertoires in COVID-19. Study-wide context: Material from acute and convalescent COVID-19 was sourced from the United States, Italy and Spain. Sample material is recorded as cDNA or gDNA derived from T cells, B-cell-depleted T cells, or PBMCs.

The germline CDR1 and CDR2 sequences are SGHDT and YYEEEE. V lost 5 bases, J lost 7 bases, and 16 bases lay in between. The CDR3 is 15 amino acids. Authors' data handling: Reference gene primer amplification yielded estimated nucleated cell counts. Here immunoSEQ multiplex PCR was the method, and the copy in TCRdb shows in-frame clones only, minus some. V and J calls and clone size are those listed in that table; D and trimming were worked out from the DNA. Altogether 150,000 to 180,000 clones are present, roughly four fifths being singletons, with the ten largest covering approximately 32%. The sequence derives from an older woman with acute or convalescent COVID-19. The chain employs TRBV5-6 and TRBJ1-6, with D uncertain. What was sequenced was peripheral blood. The CDR3 reads CASRSYSRHNSPLHF. CDR3 coding DNA: TGTGCCAGCAGGTCCTACAGTCGCCACAATTCACCCCTCCACTTT. Using reference TRBV5-6 and TRBJ1-6 for the parts outside the CDR3, the full variable domain is DAGVTQSPTHLIKTRGQQVTLRCSPKSGHDTVSWYQQALGQGPQFIFQYYEEEERQRGNFPDRFSGHQFPNYSSELNVNALLLGDSALYLCASRSYSRHNSPLHFGNGTRLTVT.